Listed here are 8 T cell receptor beta chains from one sample, sequenced in a study of CD4 T cells in relation to SARS-CoV-2 and coronaviruses. Before the COVID-19 pandemic, during about 2010-2019, CD4+ T cells were taken from unexposed donors. Data came from immunoSEQ multiplex PCR; TCRdb stores just in-frame clones and leaves some out. Of some 70,000 clones in the sample, 90% to 95% were seen once. Input material: naive CD4+ T cells from PBMCs. Subset in this sample: naive CD4+ T cells isolated by negative enrichment. The receptors derive from a human donor in good health.

V is TRBV7-9 and J is TRBJ1-2; a possible D gene is TRBD1 (5 bases). The V gene lost 8 bases and the J gene lost 4 bases, with 17 bases spanning the gap. Germline CDR1 reads SEHNR; CDR2 reads FQNEAQ (reference sequence). The CDR3 is made up of 14 amino acids. The CDR3 protein is CASRPGPIFYGYTF. The CDR3 region has the DNA TGTGCCAGCCGACCGGGACCCATATTCTATGGCTACACCTTC.

This chain's CDR3 is CASSSTLQTAFYNSPLHF. DNA for the CDR3: TGCGCCAGCAGCTCCACACTGCAGACGGCATTCTATAATTCACCCCTCCACTTT. The chain recombines TRBV5-1 with TRBJ1-6; no definite D call. Germline-derived CDR1 and CDR2 are SGHRS and YFSETQ. Trimming left V 3 bases short and J 3 bases short, with 19 bases between. The CDR3 consists of 18 residues.

This chain links TRBV5-1 with TRBJ1-4, with 8 bases that match TRBD1. Germline V CDR1 and CDR2: SGHRS, YFSETQ. The V gene end was trimmed by 3 bases and the J gene end by 7 bases; junction bases not matched to a gene: 5. The CDR3 has 14 residues. The CDR3 sequence: CASSWTGKGEKLFF. For the CDR3, the DNA is TGCGCCAGCAGCTGGACAGGGAAGGGTGAAAAACTGTTTTTT.

The count of this clone is one. The J gene is TRBJ2-3, the V gene TRBV4-3; D gene unclear. CDR3 size: 14 residues. Germline V gene sequence: CDR1 LGHNA, CDR2 YSLEER. The V and J ends lost 1 base and 4 bases respectively, with 9 bases between them. The CDR3 DNA reads TGCGCCAGCAGCCAAGGTGTCACTCCAGATACGCAGTATTTT. This translates into CASSQGVTPDTQYF.

CDR3: CASSRGLVSYNEQFF. CDR3 nucleotide sequence: TGTGCCAGCAGTCGAGGACTAGTCTCCTACAATGAGCAGTTCTTC. The chain links TRBV27 to TRBJ2-1; 7 bases are shared with TRBD2. The J segment lost 0 bases and the V segment lost 5 bases, leaving 4 bases of the junction unmatched. Per the germline V gene, CDR1 is MNHEY and CDR2 is SMNVEV (reference sequence). The CDR3 totals 15 residues.

V gene TRBV15 combines with J gene TRBJ1-4, with 10 bases lining up with TRBD1. From germline, CDR1 is LNHNV and CDR2 YYDKDF (reference sequence). CDR3 length: 15 residues. After removal of 3 bases from V and 6 bases from J, the junction contained 4 bases not matched to a gene. CDR3 nucleotide sequence: TGTGCCACCAGCAGCCGACAGGGGGCTGATGAAAAACTGTTTTTT. It encodes CATSSRQGADEKLFF.

The rearrangement uses TRBV28 and TRBJ2-1; TRBD2 agrees at 11 bases. Trimming at V came to 6 bases and at J to 4 bases, leaving 8 bases not matched to a gene. Per the germline V gene, CDR1 is MDHEN and CDR2 is SYDVKM. This CDR3 spans 16 amino acids. The CDR3 DNA is TGTGCCAGCAGCTATACGGGACTAGCGGATTACAATGAGCAGTTCTTC. Protein product: CASSYTGLADYNEQFF. The whole variable domain, filled in from reference TRBV28 and TRBJ2-1, reads DVKVTQSSRYLVKRTGEKVFLECVQDMDHENMFWYRQDPGLGLRLIYFSYDVKMKEKGDIPEGYSVSREKKERFSLILESASTNQTSMYLCASSYTGLADYNEQFFGPGTRLTVL.

V and J are TRBV18 and TRBJ2-3; 7 bases fit TRBD1. The V gene's germline CDR1 is KGHSH and CDR2 LQKENI. V shed 4 bases and J 2 bases; nucleotides not matched to a gene: 6. This CDR3 is built from 15 residues. CDR3 in DNA: TGTGCCAGCTCACTGAACAGGGGCAACACAGATACGCAGTATTTT. This codes for CASSLNRGNTDTQYF.